Listed below are T cell receptor beta chains from one sample, sequenced in a study of T cells in Graves' hyperthyroidism and ophthalmopathy. One entry per CDR3 protein results from TCRdb running MiXCR on the multiplex PCR reads. The data show about 560,000 distinct CDR3 sequences, 15% to 19% seen once. Sequenced material: blood. The receptors here all came from a woman aged 30 to 39 with Graves' hyperthyroidism. The CDR3 runs from the conserved cysteine through the conserved F or W. A D gene is named only where the DNA matches it firmly. A clone size is listed for some rows: how often the clone was seen (once, few, many), or a class if it is expanded.

TRBV5-6	.	TRBJ1-5	many	TGTGCCAGCAGCTTCCGGGGTTTGGAGCAGCCCCAGCATTTT	CASSFRGLEQPQHF
TRBV7-9	TRBD2	TRBJ2-2	.	TGTGCCAGCAGCACAAGAGCGGGAGGTATGACCGGGGAGCTGTTTTTT	CASSTRAGGMTGELFF
TRBV15	.	TRBJ1-1	many	TGTGCCACCAGCAGCGCTCAGGGGACCACTGAAGCTTTCTTT	CATSSAQGTTEAFF
TRBV28	TRBD1	TRBJ2-4	many	TGTGCCAGCAGTCAGACAGGGGGCGCGGCCAAAAACATTCAGTACTTC	CASSQTGGAAKNIQYF
TRBV6-1	.	TRBJ1-6	few	TGTGCCAGCAGTGAAAGGGGGGCTCTCAATAATTCACCCCTCCACTTT	CASSERGALNNSPLHF
TRBV28	TRBD1	TRBJ1-4	.	TGTGCCAGCAGACCGGGACAGAGTAATGAAAAACTGTTTTTT	CASRPGQSNEKLFF
TRBV5-1	.	TRBJ2-2	many	TGCGCCAGTTCGCCCTCGGAGCGGAACACCGGGGAGCTGTTTTTT	CASSPSERNTGELFF
TRBV20-1	TRBD1	TRBJ1-1	.	TGCAGTGCTAGTGGACAGGGTGGGAACACTGGAGCTTTCTTT	CSASGQGGNTGAFF
TRBV6-1	.	TRBJ2-2	.	TGTGCCAGCAGTCAGAAGGACACCGGGGAGCTGTTTTTT	CASSQKDTGELFF
TRBV3-1	.	TRBJ2-7	few	TGTGCCAGCAGCCAAGATCTGACTGGCTCCTACGAGCAGTACTTC	CASSQDLTGSYEQYF
TRBV3-1	TRBD1	TRBJ1-5	many	TGTGCCAGCAGCCAAGGTTTGGCAGGGGGCTTTCAGCCCCAGCATTTT	CASSQGLAGGFQPQHF
TRBV7-6	.	TRBJ1-4	.	TGTGCCAGCAGCTTAGCGTCCGGGCAGGCAACTAATGAAAAACTGTTTTTT	CASSLASGQATNEKLFF
TRBV7-2	.	TRBJ1-1	many	TGTGCCAGCAGCTTTGTGTGGAACACTGAAGCTTTCTTT	CASSFVWNTEAFF
TRBV30	.	TRBJ1-2	many	TGTGCCTGGAGCCAAGAGGGGGTTGGAGGCTACACCTTC	CAWSQEGVGGYTF
TRBV29-1	.	TRBJ2-2	few	TGCAGCGTTGAACTTGGAGGGCGCGGCGGGGAGCTGTTTTTT	CSVELGGRGGELFF
TRBV2	.	TRBJ1-1	many	TGTGCCAGCGCCGGGAGGGTTGAGGCTTTCTTT	CASAGRVEAFF
TRBV18	TRBD2	TRBJ2-2	.	TGTGCCAGCTCACGCCAGGGACTAGCGGGAATCACCGGGGAGCTGTTTTTT	CASSRQGLAGITGELFF
TRBV14	.	TRBJ2-7	few	TGTGCCAGCAGCCAAGATCTGGGTAACGAGCAGTACTTC	CASSQDLGNEQYF
TRBV19	.	TRBJ1-2	.	TGTGCCAGTAGTATGTATGGTAGACCGGGCTATGGCTACACCTTC	CASSMYGRPGYGYTF
TRBV6-1	.	TRBJ2-7	many	TGTGCCAGCAGTGAAGCGCCGAGCTCCTACGAGCAGTACTTC	CASSEAPSSYEQYF
TRBV4-3	.	TRBJ1-1	.	TGCGCCAGCAGCCAAGGGCACAGGAGCACTGAAGCTTTCTTT	CASSQGHRSTEAFF
TRBV9	.	TRBJ2-7	few	TGTGCCAGCAGCGACAGGGTTACCCTAATCTACGAGCAGTACTTC	CASSDRVTLIYEQYF
TRBV19	.	TRBJ2-4	.	TGTGCCAGTAGTCGCGACAGTTTCGCCAAAAACATTCAGTACTTC	CASSRDSFAKNIQYF
TRBV12-3/TRBV12-4	TRBD2	TRBJ2-1	many	TGTGCCAGCAGTTCCCCCGGGCTAGCGGGGCCCAATGAGCAGTTCTTC	CASSSPGLAGPNEQFF
TRBV14	.	TRBJ2-5	.	TGTGCCAGCAGCCAATTAGGGCTAGGCCGGGAGACCCAGTACTTC	CASSQLGLGRETQYF
TRBV9	.	TRBJ2-2	few	TGTGCCAGCAGCCCGACCCTTGCCGGGGAGCTGTTTTTT	CASSPTLAGELFF
TRBV7-2	.	TRBJ2-7	many	TGTGCCAGCAGCTTCGAAGGGACCAATCCCAACGAGCAGTACTTC	CASSFEGTNPNEQYF
TRBV7-9	TRBD1	TRBJ2-5	many	TGTGCCAGCAGCTTACAGGGGGCTGAGACCCAGTACTTC	CASSLQGAETQYF
TRBV7-2	.	TRBJ2-7	many	TGTGCCAGCAGCTTAGCGCTCCGGACTTACGAGCAGTACTTC	CASSLALRTYEQYF
TRBV18	TRBD1	TRBJ2-2	many	TGTGCCAGCTCAAACTCGCGGGACAGGGACGCCGGGGAGCTGTTTTTT	CASSNSRDRDAGELFF
TRBV5-1	TRBD2	TRBJ2-3	few	TGCGCCAGCAGTCCTCAACTAGCGGGAGGAGGAACTAGCACAGATACGCAGTATTTT	CASSPQLAGGGTSTDTQYF
TRBV7-2	.	TRBJ1-6	.	TGTGCCAGCAGCTACACACCGACAGTGAATTATAATTCACCCCTCCACTTT	CASSYTPTVNYNSPLHF
TRBV7-9	TRBD1	TRBJ1-1	many	TGTGCCAGCAGCTTAGCGCTGACAGGGGGCACGAACACTGAAGCTTTCTTT	CASSLALTGGTNTEAFF
TRBV11-2	.	TRBJ2-7	.	TGTGCCAGCAGCCCCGCGGGCATCTCCTACGAGCAGTACTTC	CASSPAGISYEQYF
TRBV20-1	TRBD1	TRBJ2-7	many	TGCAGTGCTAGGACAGGGATATCCTACGAGCAGTACTTC	CSARTGISYEQYF
TRBV13	.	TRBJ2-7	.	TGTGCCAGCAGCCAAGGCCAGGAACCAACCTACGAGCAGTACTTC	CASSQGQEPTYEQYF
TRBV11-2	TRBD2	TRBJ2-3	many	TGTGCCAGCAGCTTGCAGACGTATTCCGGGACTAACACAGATACGCAGTATTTT	CASSLQTYSGTNTDTQYF
TRBV18	.	TRBJ1-3	many	TGTGCCAGCTCACCCTCTGGAAACACCATATATTTT	CASSPSGNTIYF
TRBV7-9	TRBD2	TRBJ2-1	.	TGTGCCAGCAGCATAATGCCATTGAGTGGGCTAGCGGGAAGCAATGAGCAGTTCTTC	CASSIMPLSGLAGSNEQFF
TRBV7-7	.	TRBJ2-3	many	TGTGCCAGCAGCTTAGGAAAAGGTGATACGCAGTATTTT	CASSLGKGDTQYF
TRBV9	.	TRBJ2-7	.	TGTGCCAGCAGCGCGGCCCCGGGCTACGAGCAGTACTTC	CASSAAPGYEQYF
TRBV5-6	TRBD1	TRBJ1-4	few	TGTGCCAGCAGCATAAGACAGGGGGCCGTTGGAAAACTGTTTTTT	CASSIRQGAVGKLFF
TRBV4-3	.	TRBJ1-2	few	TGCGCCAGCAGCCAAGATGTTTCGGGGGGCGATGGCTACACCTTC	CASSQDVSGGDGYTF
TRBV27	.	TRBJ2-4	few	TGTGCCAGCAGTTTGATTTCCGGAAAAAACATTCAGTACTTC	CASSLISGKNIQYF
TRBV9	TRBD2	TRBJ2-1	.	TGTGCCAGCGGCCCGGGACTAGCGGTATACAATGAGCAGTTCTTC	CASGPGLAVYNEQFF
TRBV11-2	.	TRBJ2-3	many	TGTGCCAGCAGCTCCCTTATCCAGGGGGGAAGCTCCACAGATACGCAGTATTTT	CASSSLIQGGSSTDTQYF
TRBV7-3	.	TRBJ2-2	.	TGTGCCAGCAGCCCCGGACTGGGATCCGGGGAGCTGTTTTTT	CASSPGLGSGELFF
TRBV6-6	.	TRBJ2-3	many	TGTGCCAGCAGTTACTGGGGGGGCCCTAGCACAGATACGCAGTATTTT	CASSYWGGPSTDTQYF